This paragraph reports one T cell receptor beta chain. TCRdb keeps only in-frame clones here, not all; method: immunoSEQ multiplex PCR. Among approximately 90,000 clones listed, roughly nine tenths were seen once. This sample was taken from a study of blood T cell repertoires in COVID-19. Turning to the study itself: Sites in the United States, Italy and Spain provided acute and convalescent COVID-19 samples. In each case, the material was cDNA or gDNA derived from T cells, B-cell-depleted T cells, or PBMCs.

The CDR3 has 14 residues. The ends were cut back, 4 bases at V and 3 bases at J, with 12 bases in the middle. Germline loops: CDR1 SGHTA, CDR2 FQGNSA. Sequencing used peripheral blood. This sequence joins TRBV7-2 and TRBJ1-1; D not resolved. This sequence originates from a man aged 60-69 years with acute or convalescent COVID-19. CDR3 residues: CASSSTLADTEAFF. The CDR3, as DNA: TGTGCCAGCAGCTCAACATTAGCCGACACTGAAGCTTTCTTT.